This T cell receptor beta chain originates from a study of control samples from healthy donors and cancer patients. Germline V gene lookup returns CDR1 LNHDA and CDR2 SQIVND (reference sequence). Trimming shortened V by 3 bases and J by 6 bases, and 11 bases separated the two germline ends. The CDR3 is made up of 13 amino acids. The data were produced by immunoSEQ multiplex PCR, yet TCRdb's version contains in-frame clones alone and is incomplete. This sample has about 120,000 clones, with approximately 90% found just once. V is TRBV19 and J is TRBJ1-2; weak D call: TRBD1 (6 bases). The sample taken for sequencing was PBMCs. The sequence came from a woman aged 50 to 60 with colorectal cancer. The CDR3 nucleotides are TGTGCCAGTAGTATGAAGGGGGAAGATGGCTACACCTTC. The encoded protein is CASSMKGEDGYTF. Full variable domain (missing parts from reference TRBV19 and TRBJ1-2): DGGITQSPKYLFRKEGQNVTLSCEQNLNHDAMYWYRQDPGQGLRLIYYSQIVNDFQKGDIAEGYSVSREKKESFPLTVTSAQKNPTAFYLCASSMKGEDGYTFGSGTRLTVV.